This TCR beta chain was recovered during a study of PD-1 blockade in classical Hodgkin lymphoma. Whole-study context: Each patient was given nivolumab 3 mg/kg through a vein every 2 weeks. Study findings and constraints: By C4D1 there was a significant rise in CD4+ TCR diversity but not in CD8+ TCR diversity.

Notes on this clone: What it recognizes is unknown.

The germline V gene encodes CDR1 MNHEY and CDR2 SMNVEV (reference sequence). CDR3 length equals 16 residues. With 0 bases clipped from V and 1 base from J, the junction kept 6 bases outside the gene matches. Relapse after autologous stem cell transplantation occurred in every patient, and brentuximab vedotin exposure varied. Sequencing was performed with immunoSEQ multiplex PCR; in TCRdb, only in-frame clones are kept and a portion is missing. The sample comprises about 90,000 clones, around 90% of which are singletons, and roughly 2.6% rests with the top ten. The chain couples TRBV27 to TRBJ2-7, with 7 bases lining up with TRBD1. The sequence was collected from a human donor with classical Hodgkin lymphoma. Sequencing was performed on peripheral blood mononuclear cells (PBMCs), taken before the second cycle of nivolumab. The CDR3 protein is CASSLSLGTVSYEQYF. In DNA form, the CDR3 reads TGTGCCAGCAGTTTATCCCTCGGGACAGTTTCCTACGAGCAGTACTTC.